This entry lists 4 T cell receptor beta chains sequenced from one sample in a study of control samples from healthy donors and cancer patients. Repertoires were generated with immunoSEQ multiplex PCR, while TCRdb's copy carries only in-frame clones and drops some. The sample shows 85,000 to 90,000 clones, about 85% of them seen only once. The specimen was blood. The receptors here all came from a woman between 35 and 50 years old in good health.

Remarks on this clone: Its ends do not fully match the called genes, so a read error is possible. The J gene is TRBJ2-4, the V gene TRBV20-1; D perhaps matches TRBD2 (5 bases). The V gene's germline CDR1 is DFQATT and CDR2 SNEGSKA (reference sequence). This CDR3 region has 11 residues. The CDR3 nucleotides are TGCAGTGCTAGAGATCGGGAACCGCCGTCCTTC. Its protein is CSARDREPPSF.

The chain employs TRBV18 and TRBJ1-2, with 11 bases aligning to TRBD1. The CDR3 totals 15 residues. Germline CDR1 is KGHSH and CDR2 is LQKENI. With V trimmed by 3 bases and J by 8 bases, 8 bases remained unmatched. CDR3 coding DNA: TGTGCCAGCTCACCCCCGGACAGGGGGCAGACGGGCTACACCTTC. Its translation is CASSPPDRGQTGYTF.

Concerning this clone itself: One junction end does not reproduce the germline sequence, and a read error may be involved. Other DNA sequences in this sample translate to the same CDR3. The chain has TRBV19 and TRBJ1-1; tentative D call: TRBD1 (5 bases). CDR1 and CDR2 from the germline V gene are LNHDA and SQIVND (reference sequence). This CDR3 is built from 14 residues. CDR3 DNA sequence: TGTGCCAGTAGTAGGGACGTCAAGGGCACTGAAGCCTTCTTT. Translated: CASSRDVKGTEAFF.

This clone has at least ten counts. The chain employs TRBV6-2 or TRBV6-3 and TRBJ1-6, with no clear D. CDR3 length equals 14 residues. Trimming took 6 bases from V and 0 from J, leaving 6 bases between them. Germline CDR1 is MNHEY and CDR2 is SVGEGT. CDR3 in DNA: TGTGCCAGCAGCGGAGGCTCCTATAATTCACCCCTCCACTTT. Protein: CASSGGSYNSPLHF.